This T cell receptor (beta chain) was sequenced for a study of T cell responses to AZD1222 COVID-19 vaccine. Remarks on this clone: Antigen unknown.

Notes on the study in general: Nearly half of spike-specific TCRs reportedly go after variant regions that carry no mutations. Elevations in Spike-specific TCR breadth and depth followed administration of two AZD1222 doses.

The CDR3 contains 15 residues. V lost 3 bases to trimming and J lost 4 bases, with 16 bases between them. Germline loops: CDR1 SGHDT, CDR2 YYEEEE. The data were produced by immunoSEQ multiplex PCR, yet TCRdb's version contains in-frame clones alone and is incomplete. Here the sample spans about 72,000 clones, 80% to 90% being singletons. This clonotype was sampled from an adult who received the AZD1222 COVID-19 vaccine. The genes are TRBV5-6 and TRBJ2-5, with D possibly matching TRBD1 (8 bases). Sequenced material: peripheral blood, taken 28 days after the second AZD1222 dose. The CDR3, as DNA: TGTGCCAGCAGCTGGGGGACAGGCGGGGGAGAGACCCAGTACTTC. This translates into CASSWGTGGGETQYF. The full variable domain, in which reference TRBV5-6 and TRBJ2-5 provide the parts outside the CDR3, is DAGVTQSPTHLIKTRGQQVTLRCSPKSGHDTVSWYQQALGQGPQFIFQYYEEEERQRGNFPDRFSGHQFPNYSSELNVNALLLGDSALYLCASSWGTGGGETQYFGPGTRLLVL.